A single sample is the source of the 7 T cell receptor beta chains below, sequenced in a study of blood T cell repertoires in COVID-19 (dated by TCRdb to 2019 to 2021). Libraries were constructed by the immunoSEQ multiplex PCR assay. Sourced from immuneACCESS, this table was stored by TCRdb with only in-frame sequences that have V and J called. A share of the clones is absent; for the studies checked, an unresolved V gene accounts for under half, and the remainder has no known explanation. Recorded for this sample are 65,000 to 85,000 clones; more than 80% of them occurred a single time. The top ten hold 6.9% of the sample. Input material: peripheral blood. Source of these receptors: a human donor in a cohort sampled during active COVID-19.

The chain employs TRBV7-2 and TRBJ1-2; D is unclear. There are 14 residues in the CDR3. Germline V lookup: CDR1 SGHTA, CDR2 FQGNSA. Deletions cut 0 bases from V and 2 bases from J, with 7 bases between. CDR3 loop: CASSLAAGNYGYTF. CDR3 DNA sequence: TGTGCCAGCAGCTTAGCGGCCGGGAACTATGGCTACACCTTC.

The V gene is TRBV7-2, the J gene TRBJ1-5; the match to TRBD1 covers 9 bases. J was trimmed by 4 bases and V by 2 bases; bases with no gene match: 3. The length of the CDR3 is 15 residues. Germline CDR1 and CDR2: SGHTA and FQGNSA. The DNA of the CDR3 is TGTGCCAGCAGCTTATCCGGGACAGGGAATCAGCCCCAGCATTTT. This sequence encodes CASSLSGTGNQPQHF.

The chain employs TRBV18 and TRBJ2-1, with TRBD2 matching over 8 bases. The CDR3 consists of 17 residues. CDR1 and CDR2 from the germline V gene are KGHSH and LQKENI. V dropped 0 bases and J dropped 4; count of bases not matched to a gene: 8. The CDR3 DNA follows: TGTGCCAGCTCACCACCGTTCACCGGGACTAGGTACAATGAGCAGTTCTTC. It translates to CASSPPFTGTRYNEQFF.

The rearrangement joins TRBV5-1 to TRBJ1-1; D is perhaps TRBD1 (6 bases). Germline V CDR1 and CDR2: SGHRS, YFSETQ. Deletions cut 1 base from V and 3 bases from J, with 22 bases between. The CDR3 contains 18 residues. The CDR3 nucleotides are TGCGCCAGCAGCTTGATAAGCACAGGGTTCAGAGGCGACACTGAAGCTTTCTTT. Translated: CASSLISTGFRGDTEAFF.

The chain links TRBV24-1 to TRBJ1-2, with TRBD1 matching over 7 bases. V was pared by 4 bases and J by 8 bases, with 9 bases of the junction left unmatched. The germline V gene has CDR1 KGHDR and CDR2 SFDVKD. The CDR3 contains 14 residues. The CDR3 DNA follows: TGTGCCACCAGTGACTCCTGGACAGGCCTAGGCTACACCTTC. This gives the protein CATSDSWTGLGYTF.

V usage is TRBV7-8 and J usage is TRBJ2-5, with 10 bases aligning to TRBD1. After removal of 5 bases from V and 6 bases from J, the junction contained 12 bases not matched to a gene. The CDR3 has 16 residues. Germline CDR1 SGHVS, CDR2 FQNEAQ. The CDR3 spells CASSRERGQGPKTQYF. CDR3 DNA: TGTGCCAGCAGCCGTGAAAGGGGACAGGGGCCGAAGACCCAGTACTTC.

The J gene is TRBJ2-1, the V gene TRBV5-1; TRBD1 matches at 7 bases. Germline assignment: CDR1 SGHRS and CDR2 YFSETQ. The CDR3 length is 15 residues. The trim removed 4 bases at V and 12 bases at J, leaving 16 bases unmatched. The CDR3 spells CASSPGQLNNEWQFF. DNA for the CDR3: TGCGCCAGCAGCCCGGGACAGCTAAACAATGAGTGGCAGTTCTTC.